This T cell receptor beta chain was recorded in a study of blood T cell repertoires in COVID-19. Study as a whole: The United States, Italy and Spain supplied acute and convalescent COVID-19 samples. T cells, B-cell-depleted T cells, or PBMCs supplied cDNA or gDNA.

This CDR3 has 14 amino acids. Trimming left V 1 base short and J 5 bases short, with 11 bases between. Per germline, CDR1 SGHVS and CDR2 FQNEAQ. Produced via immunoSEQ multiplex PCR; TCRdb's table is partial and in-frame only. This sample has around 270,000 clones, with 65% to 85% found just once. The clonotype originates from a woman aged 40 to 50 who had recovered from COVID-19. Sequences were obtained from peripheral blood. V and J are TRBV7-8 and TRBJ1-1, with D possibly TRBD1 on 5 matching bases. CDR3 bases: TGTGCCAGCAGCTTAGGGGGCGTAGGGACTGAAGCTTTCTTT. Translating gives CASSLGGVGTEAFF.